A few counts support the clone carrying this T cell receptor beta chain. The antigen remains unidentified. Ophthalmopathy patients had Clinical Activity Score at least 3, NOSPECS grade at least 4, duration under 3 months. The authors obtained PBMCs from over 7.5 ml of fresh peripheral blood. The sample belongs to a study of T cells in Graves' hyperthyroidism and ophthalmopathy. Findings and caveats of the study: In validation, the model predicted ophthalmopathy. These predictions came a median roughly 7.1 months before onset.

Amplification of TCR beta CDR3 regions was performed using RNA transcripts as template. With the HTBI primer set, the TCR CDR3 went through a first round of RT-PCR. Using its own MiXCR run on the multiplex PCR reads, TCRdb lists one record per CDR3 protein. In the table there are approximately 600,000 distinct CDR3 sequences, about a fifth of which are singletons. This CDR3 contains 13 residues. V dropped 4 bases and J dropped 5 bases, with 9 bases sitting between them. CDR1 SGHDT and CDR2 YYEEEE come from the germline V gene. J is TRBJ2-2 and V is TRBV5-6; D not resolved. The sequencing sample was made of blood. The TCR comes from a young man with Graves' ophthalmopathy. The CDR3 loop reads CASSRTLTGELFF. The CDR3 DNA is TGTGCCAGCAGCCGTACACTTACCGGGGAGCTGTTTTTT.